Each of the 9 T cell receptor beta chains below was sequenced from the same sample in a study of blood T cell repertoires in COVID-19. Method: immunoSEQ multiplex PCR; TCRdb's copy keeps in-frame clones and lacks some. The data show 60,000 to 85,000 clones, with more than 75% seen just once and approximately 28% held by the top ten. Sequenced material: peripheral blood. The source is a woman older than 75 with active or convalescent COVID-19.

This clone was seen only once. The chain carries TRBV7-9 and TRBJ2-1, with TRBD2 as a possible D gene (6 bases). V was pared by 2 bases and J by 5 bases, with 16 bases between. The germline V gene encodes CDR1 SEHNR and CDR2 FQNEAQ (reference sequence). This CDR3 is built from 16 residues. The chain's CDR3 is CASSLRRDETDNEQFF. CDR3 coding DNA: TGTGCCAGCAGCTTAAGGAGGGACGAAACCGACAATGAGCAGTTCTTC. The whole variable domain, filled in from reference TRBV7-9 and TRBJ2-1, reads DTGVSQNPRHKITKRGQNVTFRCDPISEHNRLYWYRQTLGQGPEFLTYFQNEAQLEKSRLLSDRFSAERPKGSFSTLEIQRTEQGDSAMYLCASSLRRDETDNEQFFGPGTRLTVL.

The rearrangement joins TRBV19 to TRBJ2-7; TRBD1 aligns across 7 bases. V shed 4 bases, J shed 4 bases, and the junction held 13 bases outside the gene matches. The CDR3 covers 16 residues. Germline V gives CDR1 LNHDA, CDR2 SQIVND (reference sequence). The CDR3 DNA reads TGTGCCAGTAGTAACGGGGACAGCTGGCCGTTGTACGAGCAGTACTTC. As protein: CASSNGDSWPLYEQYF.

V and J are TRBV18 and TRBJ2-2; maybe TRBD1 (5 bases). Trimming took 1 base from V and 0 from J, leaving 9 bases between them. The CDR3 loop spans 16 amino acids. Germline CDR1 KGHSH, CDR2 LQKENI. The CDR3 DNA is TGTGCCAGCTCACCACTGCGACAGTCGAACACCGGGGAGCTGTTTTTT. Translation gives CASSPLRQSNTGELFF. The entire variable domain, with the rest obtained from reference TRBV18 and TRBJ2-2, is as follows: NAGVMQNPRHLVRRRGQEARLRCSPMKGHSHVYWYRQLPEEGLKFMVYLQKENIIDESGMPKERFSAEFPKEGPSILRIQQVVRGDSAAYFCASSPLRQSNTGELFFGEGSRLTVL.

The chain couples TRBV27 to TRBJ1-5; 8 bases align to TRBD1. Per germline, CDR1 MNHEY and CDR2 SMNVEV (reference sequence). V trimming: 0 bases; J trimming: 5 bases; junction bases outside the gene matches: 3. The CDR3 sequence is 15 residues long. The CDR3 DNA sequence: TGTGCCAGCAGTTTATCTTTACAGGGGGATCAGCCCCAGCATTTT. It codes for CASSLSLQGDQPQHF.

The chain employs TRBV7-2 and TRBJ1-2; D uncertain. The V gene lost 0 bases and the J gene lost 4 bases, with 12 bases spanning the gap. The CDR3 is made up of 15 amino acids. Germline-derived CDR1 and CDR2 are SGHTA and FQGNSA. DNA for the CDR3: TGTGCCAGCAGCTTAGCTCCAACAGAAGCCTATGGCTACACCTTC. Amino acids: CASSLAPTEAYGYTF.

The chain carries TRBV4-3 and TRBJ2-2, with D possibly TRBD2 on 5 matching bases. The germline CDR1 and CDR2 sequences are LGHNA and YSLEER. This CDR3 contains 15 residues. The ends were cut back, 0 bases at V and 8 bases at J, with 13 bases in the middle. The CDR3 DNA sequence: TGCGCCAGCAGCCAAGATCCGGGGTTCCCAGGGGAGCTGTTTTTT. It translates to CASSQDPGFPGELFF.

The rearrangement uses TRBV24-1 and TRBJ2-6; 7 nucleotides agree with TRBD1. V dropped 3 bases and J dropped 1; count of bases not matched to a gene: 2. The length of the CDR3 is 16 residues. Germline V lookup: CDR1 KGHDR, CDR2 SFDVKD. In DNA form, the CDR3 reads TGTGCCACCAGTGATGCCAGGGGGTCTGGGGCCAACGTCCTGACTTTC. Translation: CATSDARGSGANVLTF.

This chain connects TRBV5-4 to TRBJ2-3; tentative D call: TRBD2 (5 bases). CDR1 and CDR2 (germline): SGHNT, YYREEE (reference sequence). The CDR3 is 17 residues long. V was shortened by 0 bases and J by 2 bases, with 16 bases between the two germline ends. The CDR3: CASSLEPLAHSTDTQYF. In DNA, the CDR3 is TGTGCCAGCAGCTTGGAGCCCCTAGCCCACTCCACAGATACGCAGTATTTT.

V gene TRBV4-1 combines with J gene TRBJ2-1; D perhaps matches TRBD1 (6 bases). CDR3 length: 15 amino acids. Trimming removed 2 bases at V and 6 bases at J, with 14 bases between. Germline lookup yields CDR1 MGHRA and CDR2 YSYEKL. The CDR3 DNA sequence: TGCGCCAGCAGCCAAACAGGGAGTGAAGGCAATGAGCAGTTCTTC. This translates into CASSQTGSEGNEQFF.